This T cell receptor (beta chain) was retrieved from a study of T cell changes during pregnancy in multiple sclerosis. Clones were read by immunoSEQ multiplex PCR, and TCRdb kept only the in-frame ones, dropping some. The table has tens of thousands of clones, just over 90% seen once; the top ten hold less than 3%. The clonotype comes from a female donor with multiple sclerosis, enrolled in a pregnancy study. The starting material was peripheral blood, obtained before pregnancy.

CDR3 bases: TGTGCCAGCAGCTTAGCCGGTGGGTCTACAGGGGATGGGATTCAGCCCCAGCATTTT. This codes for CASSLAGGSTGDGIQPQHF. The chain recombines TRBV7-9 with TRBJ1-5; TRBD1 matches 7 bases. The CDR3 is made up of 19 amino acids. The V segment lost 0 bases and the J segment 6 bases; nucleotides outside the gene matches: 17. Per germline, CDR1 SEHNR and CDR2 FQNEAQ (reference sequence).